This entry lists 20 T cell receptor beta chains sequenced from one sample in a study of neoadjuvant nivolumab and ipilimumab in lung cancer. Sequencing was performed with immunoSEQ multiplex PCR; in TCRdb, only in-frame clones are kept and a portion is missing. The profile shows some 8,000 clones, about four fifths of them singletons. The sequencing used adjacent normal lung tissue, collected after neoadjuvant nivolumab, alone or with ipilimumab, at or shortly before surgery. The source is an adult with non-small cell lung cancer.

The rearrangement uses TRBV12-5 and TRBJ1-1, with TRBD1 matching 7 bases. CDR1 is LGHNT, CDR2 FRNRAP, per germline. V lost 6 bases to trimming and J lost 4 bases; unmatched junction nucleotides: 5. This CDR3 has 13 amino acids. CDR3 amino acids: CASGPGGGTEAFF. The CDR3 nucleotides read TGTGCTAGTGGCCCAGGGGGAGGCACTGAAGCTTTCTTT.

This rearrangement joins TRBV9 to TRBJ1-2; maybe TRBD1 (5 bases). With 4 bases removed from V and 7 bases from J, the gap between germline ends came to 17 bases. Germline CDR1 reads SGDLS; CDR2 reads YYNGEE. The CDR3 consists of 14 residues. CDR3 DNA: TGTGCCAGCAGCCGTAGAACGGGGCAGATTGGCTACACCTTC. The encoded protein is CASSRRTGQIGYTF.

This chain connects TRBV15 to TRBJ2-3; 13 nucleotides agree with TRBD2. CDR3 length: 18 amino acids. The germline gives CDR1 LNHNV, CDR2 YYDKDF (reference sequence). V was pared by 1 base and J by 0 bases, with 4 bases of the junction left unmatched. The CDR3 here is CATSRALAGGPSTDTQYF. The CDR3 nucleotides are TGTGCCACCAGCAGAGCACTAGCGGGGGGGCCTAGCACAGATACGCAGTATTTT.

V gene TRBV7-8 combines with J gene TRBJ1-6; perhaps TRBD1 as D (5 bases). Trimming took 4 bases from V and 10 from J, leaving 11 bases between them. This CDR3 contains 13 residues. Germline V CDR1 and CDR2: SGHVS, FQNEAQ. The DNA of the CDR3 is TGTGCCAGCAGCTCGGGACCCTGGTCACCCCTCCACTTT. Protein sequence: CASSSGPWSPLHF.

This chain uses TRBV6-5 with TRBJ1-2; D is unresolved. Per the germline V gene, CDR1 is MNHEY and CDR2 is SVGAGI. CDR3 size: 11 residues. V lost 5 bases, J lost 8 bases, and 9 bases lay in between. The chain's CDR3 is CASSNGPGYTF. In DNA, the CDR3 is TGTGCCAGCAGTAACGGTCCGGGCTACACCTTC.

The V gene is TRBV10-3, the J gene TRBJ1-2; D possibly corresponds to TRBD1 (6 bases). There are 11 residues in the CDR3. V was shortened by 6 bases and J by 4 bases, with 6 bases between the two germline ends. Germline V gene data show CDR1 as ENHRY and CDR2 as SYGVKD. In nucleotides, the CDR3 is TGTGCCATCAGGGACAGCTATGGCTACACCTTC. This gives the protein CAIRDSYGYTF.

The chain combines TRBV25-1 with TRBJ2-5; D gene unclear. The V gene lost 5 bases and the J gene lost 1 base, with 11 bases spanning the gap. The CDR3 is made up of 14 amino acids. Germline CDR1 and CDR2: MGHDK and SYGVNS. The DNA of the CDR3 is TGTGCCAGCAGTCCCCGGTTCACCCAAGAGACCCAGTACTTC. It is translated as CASSPRFTQETQYF.

CDR3 in DNA: TGTGCCAGCTCACCACCGAACAGGGGCACTAATGAAAAACTGTTTTTT. Protein sequence: CASSPPNRGTNEKLFF. The chain links TRBV18 to TRBJ1-4; TRBD1 agrees at 7 bases. The CDR3 sequence is 16 residues long. The germline gives CDR1 KGHSH, CDR2 LQKENI. Trimming removed 0 bases from V and 2 bases from J; junction bases left unmatched: 3.

V usage is TRBV5-1 and J usage is TRBJ2-7; weak D call: TRBD1 (6 bases). V was cut by 1 base and J by 3 bases, with 14 bases left in between. The CDR3 length is 15 residues. Germline lookup yields CDR1 SGHRS and CDR2 YFSETQ. The CDR3 DNA reads as TGCGCCAGCAGCTTGAAACTACAGGGACGCTACGAGCAGTACTTC. Translating gives CASSLKLQGRYEQYF.

A note on this clone: One junction end does not reproduce the germline sequence, and a read error may be involved. V gene TRBV10-3 combines with J gene TRBJ2-7; 7 positions agree with TRBD1. The CDR3 covers 15 residues. From germline, CDR1 is ENHRY and CDR2 SYGVKD. CDR3 protein: CAIRESTGISYEQYF. The CDR3 DNA reads as TGTGCCATCAGAGAGTCGACAGGGATCTCCTACGAGCAGTACTTC.

The rearrangement uses TRBV25-1 and TRBJ1-1, with D uncertain. The germline CDR1 and CDR2 sequences are MGHDK and SYGVNS. Between the trimmed V and J ends, which lost 8 bases and 0 bases, there was a span of 16 bases. This CDR3 has 15 amino acids. This chain's CDR3 is CASHAGRELNTEAFF. CDR3 nucleotides: TGTGCCAGCCACGCCGGGCGGGAGTTGAACACTGAAGCTTTCTTT.

The chain links TRBV13 to TRBJ1-2; the D is unclear. Trimming removed 3 bases at V and 5 bases at J, with 13 bases between. CDR3 length: 14 amino acids. CDR1 and CDR2 (germline): PRHDT, FYEKMQ (reference sequence). The CDR3 sequence: CASSFSTVGYGYTF. CDR3 coding DNA: TGTGCCAGCAGCTTCTCGACCGTTGGGTATGGCTACACCTTC.

CDR3: CASDNVGLSYEQYF. Written as DNA, the CDR3 is TGTGCCAGCGACAATGTAGGGCTTTCATACGAGCAGTACTTC. V usage is TRBV2 and J usage is TRBJ2-7; D uncertain. The V end was cut by 8 bases, the J end by 4 bases, with 18 bases between. Germline-derived CDR1 and CDR2 are SNHLY and FYNNEI. The CDR3 contains 14 residues.

This chain connects TRBV7-9 to TRBJ2-5; 7 bases match TRBD1. Germline CDR1 is SEHNR and CDR2 is FQNEAQ (reference sequence). The V segment lost 7 bases and the J segment 2 bases; nucleotides outside the gene matches: 7. The CDR3 has 14 amino acids. CDR3: CASTWGTDQETQYF. The CDR3 DNA follows: TGTGCCAGCACTTGGGGGACAGATCAAGAGACCCAGTACTTC.

This clone was seen just once. CDR3 sequence (DNA): TGTGCCAGCAGCGCTGAGGCGTGCACTGAAGCTTTCTTT. The encoded protein is CASSAEACTEAFF. The gene calls are TRBV11-2 and TRBJ1-1; D gene uncertain. Germline V gene data show CDR1 as SGHAT and CDR2 as FQNNGV. The CDR3 is made up of 13 amino acids. The V end lost 5 bases, the J end lost 4 bases, and 11 bases lay between the germline ends.

The genes are TRBV19 and TRBJ2-3; 12 bases are shared with TRBD2. This CDR3 region has 16 residues. V dropped 2 bases and J dropped 5; count of bases not matched to a gene: 5. Germline V gene data show CDR1 as LNHDA and CDR2 as SQIVND (reference sequence). The CDR3 DNA reads as TGTGCCAGTAGTATACTACTAGCGGGGGGTGGAGATACGCAGTATTTT. It encodes CASSILLAGGGDTQYF.

V is TRBV5-6 and J is TRBJ2-2; unclear D gene. Germline assignment: CDR1 SGHDT and CDR2 YYEEEE. The ends were cut back, 0 bases at V and 13 bases at J, with 13 bases in the middle. This CDR3 has 13 amino acids. As DNA, the CDR3 is TGTGCCAGCAGCTTGGACACCGCCGTAAGGCTGTTTTTT. This encodes CASSLDTAVRLFF.

V gene TRBV2 combines with J gene TRBJ2-5, with D tentatively TRBD2 (7 bases). The CDR3 consists of 14 residues. Germline values: CDR1 SNHLY, CDR2 FYNNEI. The germline V and J ends were trimmed by 4 bases and 4 bases, with 13 bases remaining between them. The CDR3 coding sequence is TGTGCCAGCAGTGGACCGGGGGGCAGAGAGACCCAGTACTTC. Its translation is CASSGPGGRETQYF.

Only one count was recorded for this clone. J is TRBJ2-7 and V is TRBV11-2; D uncertain. There are 15 residues in the CDR3. Germline V gene data show CDR1 as SGHAT and CDR2 as FQNNGV. Trimming stripped 6 bases from V and 5 bases from J, with 20 bases between. CDR3 DNA sequence: TGTGCCAGCAGACTTCGGAACGGGCCTTGGGACGAGCAGTACTTC. Residues: CASRLRNGPWDEQYF.

The rearrangement links TRBV19 to TRBJ2-7, with a possible D match to TRBD1 (6 bases). Trimming stripped 3 bases from V and 2 bases from J, with 14 bases between. The CDR3 totals 15 residues. Germline assignment: CDR1 LNHDA and CDR2 SQIVND (reference sequence). This CDR3 is CASSITGPWPYEQYF. For the CDR3, the DNA is TGTGCCAGTAGTATTACAGGGCCATGGCCCTACGAGCAGTACTTC.